Sequencing of this T cell receptor (beta chain) was carried out in a study of T-cell memory formation after mild COVID-19. Study-level findings and limits: Clones that contracted from day 15 to 85 had balanced CD4/CD8; later expanders were CD4+ biased.

The CDR3 has 11 amino acids. Trimming cost V 11 bases and J 2 bases, with 9 bases left between them. Germline lookup yields CDR1 MNHEY and CDR2 SVGAGI. A note on this clonotype: Its target is not known.

Using its own MiXCR run on the 5' RACE reads, TCRdb lists one record per CDR3 protein. Here the sample spans approximately 240,000 distinct CDR3 sequences, around 17% being singletons. Sequencing used PBMCs or a T cell subset sorted from them (not recorded which). The V call is TRBV6-5, the J call TRBJ1-1; D unclear. The sequence was collected from a man aged 18 to 29 who had mild COVID-19 (a few samples of this study predate the infection). Cell type and time point are not known. The CDR3 DNA follows: TGTGCCTGCTGGGGTAACACTGAAGCTTTCTTT. Protein product: CACWGNTEAFF.